The 10 T cell receptor beta chains presented below share a single source sample, sequenced in a study of shared clonotypes between healthy human individuals. Sequencing was performed with immunoSEQ multiplex PCR; in TCRdb, only in-frame clones are kept and a portion is missing. This table holds some 530,000 clones, over 75% found once. The specimen was PBMCs. These receptors all come from a woman between 40 and 50 years old in good health. Some clones in this sample may be carry-over from other donors' samples.

Here the CDR3 DNA reads TGTGCCAGCAGTCCCGGACTAGCGGGAGGGTCCTACAATGAGCAGTTCTTC. This codes for CASSPGLAGGSYNEQFF. The rearrangement uses TRBV27 and TRBJ2-1, with 15 bases lining up with TRBD2. CDR3 length equals 17 residues. J gave up 1 base and V 5 bases, and 3 bases lay outside the gene matches. Germline values: CDR1 MNHEY, CDR2 SMNVEV (reference sequence).

This clone was seen just once. The chain carries TRBV10-3 and TRBJ2-1; the match to TRBD2 covers 8 bases. This CDR3 is built from 17 residues. Germline V gene sequence: CDR1 ENHRY, CDR2 SYGVKD. Trimming removed 6 bases from V and 0 bases from J; junction bases left unmatched: 10. The CDR3, as DNA: TGTGCCATCAGCGTAGCGGGACACACCTCCTCCTACAATGAGCAGTTCTTC. It translates to CAISVAGHTSSYNEQFF.

This clone was detected a few times. The chain links TRBV6-5 to TRBJ2-2; 7 nucleotides agree with TRBD2. The CDR3 runs to 15 residues. Germline V CDR1 and CDR2: MNHEY, SVGAGI. V trimming: 8 bases; J trimming: 4 bases; junction bases outside the gene matches: 10. CDR3 nucleotides: TGTGCCAGCCATTGGGGGGGAGAGGGCACCGGGGAGCTGTTTTTT. Translation gives CASHWGGEGTGELFF.

The rearrangement uses TRBV28 and TRBJ1-2; D is unresolved. The CDR3 runs to 15 residues. V was shortened by 6 bases and J by 0 bases, with 14 bases between the two germline ends. Germline assignment: CDR1 MDHEN and CDR2 SYDVKM. The chain's CDR3 is CASRRGIDTNYGYTF. The CDR3, as DNA: TGTGCCAGCAGGCGAGGAATCGACACTAACTATGGCTACACCTTC.

This clone appeared once. A far larger clone is just one base off, so this is likely a read error. The V gene is TRBV6-5, the J gene TRBJ1-2; D unresolved. V lost 0 bases and J 8 bases, leaving 10 bases between the germline ends. The germline V gene encodes CDR1 MNHEY and CDR2 SVGAGI. The CDR3 is 13 amino acids. The CDR3 DNA reads TGTGCCAGCAGTTACTCGAGAGAGTTGGGCTACACCTTC. This codes for CASSYSRELGYTF.

The V call is TRBV5-6, the J call TRBJ2-1; 7 bases match TRBD1. The CDR3 has 15 residues. J lost 0 bases, V lost 3 bases, and 3 bases had no gene match. The germline gives CDR1 SGHDT, CDR2 YYEEEE. CDR3 sequence: CASSSSGGSYNEQFF. The CDR3 nucleotides are TGTGCCAGCAGCTCATCAGGGGGCTCCTACAATGAGCAGTTCTTC. Full variable domain (rest looked up from reference TRBV5-6 and TRBJ2-1): DAGVTQSPTHLIKTRGQQVTLRCSPKSGHDTVSWYQQALGQGPQFIFQYYEEEERQRGNFPDRFSGHQFPNYSSELNVNALLLGDSALYLCASSSSGGSYNEQFFGPGTRLTVL.

This clone was picked up one time. This may stem from a read error, because a much larger clone lies one nucleotide away. This sample includes further DNA sequences coding for the same CDR3. V and J are TRBV7-9 and TRBJ2-3; 11 positions agree with TRBD2. CDR1 and CDR2 from the germline V gene are SEHNR and FQNEAQ (reference sequence). The CDR3 has 17 amino acids. CDR3 sequence (DNA): TGTGCCAGCTGGGGGAGAACTAGCGGGAGAGGGGCAGATACGCAGTACTTT. Its translation is CASWGRTSGRGADTQYF.

In the case of this clone: A read error is likely here: a far larger clone is one base away. The chain combines TRBV5-6 with TRBJ1-1, with D tentatively TRBD1 (6 bases). Germline V gene lookup returns CDR1 SGHDT and CDR2 YYEEEE. Trimming removed 6 bases at V and 4 bases at J, with 19 bases between. The CDR3 loop spans 15 amino acids. CDR3 residues: CASILAGGLLTEAFF. DNA for the CDR3: TGTGCCAGCATCCTGGCTGGGGGCTTGCTCACTGAAGCTTTCTTT. Combining the CDR3 with reference TRBV5-6 and TRBJ1-1 gives the whole variable domain DAGVTQSPTHLIKTRGQQVTLRCSPKSGHDTVSWYQQALGQGPQFIFQYYEEEERQRGNFPDRFSGHQFPNYSSELNVNALLLGDSALYLCASILAGGLLTEAFFGQGTRLTVV.

As concerns this clone: A read error likely explains this, since a far larger clone differs by one base. The gene calls are TRBV10-3 and TRBJ2-2; D is tentatively TRBD1 or TRBD2 (6 bases each). There are 13 residues in the CDR3. Germline V lookup: CDR1 ENHRY, CDR2 SYGVKD. V dropped 10 bases and J dropped 7 bases, with 16 bases sitting between them. DNA of the CDR3: TGTGCCACGGGGGACACGCCGGGCGGGGAGCTGTTTTTT. Translation: CATGDTPGGELFF.

A single count supports this clone. The chain is built from TRBV19 and TRBJ1-5, with TRBD1 as a possible D gene (5 bases). V lost 5 bases, J lost 6 bases, and 14 bases lay in between. The CDR3 totals 14 residues. Germline CDR1 and CDR2: LNHDA and SQIVND (reference sequence). The CDR3 sequence is CASSRARASQPQHF. The CDR3 DNA sequence: TGTGCCAGTAGTCGGGCCAGGGCGAGTCAGCCCCAGCATTTT.